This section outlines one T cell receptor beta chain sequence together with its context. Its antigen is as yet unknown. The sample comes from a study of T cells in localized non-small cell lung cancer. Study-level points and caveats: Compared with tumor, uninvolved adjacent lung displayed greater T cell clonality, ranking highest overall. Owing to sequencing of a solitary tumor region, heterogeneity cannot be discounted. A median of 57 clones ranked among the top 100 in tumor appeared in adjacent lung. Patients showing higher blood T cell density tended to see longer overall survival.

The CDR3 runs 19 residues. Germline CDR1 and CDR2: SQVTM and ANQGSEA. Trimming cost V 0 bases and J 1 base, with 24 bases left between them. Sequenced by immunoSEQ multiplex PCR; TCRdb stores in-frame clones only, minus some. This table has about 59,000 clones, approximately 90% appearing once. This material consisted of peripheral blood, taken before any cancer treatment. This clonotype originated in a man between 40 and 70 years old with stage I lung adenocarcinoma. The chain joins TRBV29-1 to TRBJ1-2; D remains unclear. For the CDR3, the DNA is TGCAGCGTTGAAGAAGGAAGTAGCGGACGGACGTTATTTAACTATGGCTACACCTTC. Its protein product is CSVEEGSSGRTLFNYGYTF.